A single sample gave rise to the 3 T cell receptor beta chains below, sequenced in a study of post-analysis software for immune sequencing data. Study outcomes and limitations: In patients, about 5 TRBV segments were more frequent than in controls, with TRBV5-6, TRBV5-1 and TRBV20-1 among them.

Included in the TCR beta cDNA libraries were unique molecular identifiers. TCRdb analysed the PCR reads with MiXCR anew, one entry per CDR3 protein. This table has over 150,000 distinct CDR3 sequences, 30% appearing once. The antigens for these receptors are not known. Sequenced material: blood. The receptors originated from a girl aged 10 to 17 with multiple sclerosis.

This clonotype was seen many times. The chain recombines TRBV4-1 with TRBJ2-1; 8 bases are shared with TRBD2. Germline V gene sequence: CDR1 MGHRA, CDR2 YSYEKL. V shed 0 bases and J 4 bases; nucleotides not matched to a gene: 14. The CDR3 length is 19 residues. CDR3: CASSQESLWYGGGYNEQFF. In nucleotides, the CDR3 is TGCGCCAGCAGCCAAGAAAGTTTATGGTACGGCGGGGGGTACAATGAGCAGTTCTTC.

In this sample, this clonotype turned up many times. This rearrangement joins TRBV11-2 to TRBJ2-3; 7 bases fit TRBD2. Germline lookup yields CDR1 SGHAT and CDR2 FQNNGV. This CDR3 comprises 14 residues. Trimming at V came to 3 bases and at J to 3 bases, leaving 3 bases not matched to a gene. The CDR3 DNA follows: TGTGCCAGCAGCTTGGGCGGGAGAACAGATACGCAGTATTTT. Protein: CASSLGGRTDTQYF.

A word on this clonotype: A single base separates this from a much larger clone, so it may be a read error. The chain links TRBV7-6 to TRBJ2-1; 7 nucleotides match TRBD1. The DNA matches TRBJ2-7 better at its end, which makes the J call doubtful. The CDR3 is made up of 15 amino acids. Germline V lookup: CDR1 SGHVS, CDR2 FNYEAQ. The CDR3: CASSLRQGSYNEQYF. For the CDR3, the DNA is TGTGCCAGCAGCTTAAGACAGGGCTCCTACAATGAGCAGTACTTC.